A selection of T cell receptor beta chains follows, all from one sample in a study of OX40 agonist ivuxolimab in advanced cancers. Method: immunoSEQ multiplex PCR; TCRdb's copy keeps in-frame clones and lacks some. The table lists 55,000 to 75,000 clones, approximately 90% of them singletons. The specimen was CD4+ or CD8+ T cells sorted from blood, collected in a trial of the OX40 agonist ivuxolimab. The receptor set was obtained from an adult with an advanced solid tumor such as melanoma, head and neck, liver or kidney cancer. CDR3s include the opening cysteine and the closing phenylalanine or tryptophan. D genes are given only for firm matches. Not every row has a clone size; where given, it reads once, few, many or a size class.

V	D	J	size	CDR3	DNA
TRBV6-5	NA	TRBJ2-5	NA	CASSSPGRGTRETQYF	TGTGCCAGCAGTTCCCCGGGCAGAGGGACCAGGGAGACCCAGTACTTC
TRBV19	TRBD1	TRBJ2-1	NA	CASSRSGTGGNEQFF	TGTGCCAGTAGTAGATCCGGGACAGGGGGCAATGAGCAGTTCTTC
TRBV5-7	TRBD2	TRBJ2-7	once	CASSLQGLAGITYEQYF	TGTGCCAGCAGCTTACAGGGACTAGCGGGAATCACCTACGAGCAGTACTTC
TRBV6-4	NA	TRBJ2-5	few	CASSELAFQETQYF	TGTGCCAGCAGTGAATTAGCGTTCCAAGAGACCCAGTACTTC
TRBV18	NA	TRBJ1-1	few	CASSPDSEAFF	TGTGCCAGCTCACCCGACAGTGAAGCTTTCTTT
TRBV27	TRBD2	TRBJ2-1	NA	CASSLTGLAGGTTGSYNEQFF	TGTGCCAGCAGTTTGACGGGACTAGCGGGAGGTACCACAGGGTCCTACAATGAGCAGTTCTTC
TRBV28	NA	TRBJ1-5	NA	CASSFRSVDQPQHF	TGTGCCAGCAGTTTCCGGTCTGTCGATCAGCCCCAGCATTTT
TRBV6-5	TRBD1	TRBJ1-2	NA	CASSKDRSYGYTF	TGTGCCAGCAGTAAGGACAGGAGCTATGGCTACACCTTC
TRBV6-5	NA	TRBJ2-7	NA	CASGSWDEQYF	TGTGCCAGCGGATCTTGGGACGAGCAGTACTTC
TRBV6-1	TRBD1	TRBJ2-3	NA	CASILRTGDTDTQYF	TGTGCCAGCATTCTGAGGACAGGTGACACAGATACGCAGTATTTT
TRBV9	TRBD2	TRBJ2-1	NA	CASSVLAGGGQNEQFF	TGTGCCAGCAGCGTATTAGCGGGAGGGGGGCAGAATGAGCAGTTCTTC
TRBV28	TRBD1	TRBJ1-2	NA	CASSYRGGYGYTF	TGTGCCAGCAGTTACAGGGGAGGCTATGGCTACACCTTC
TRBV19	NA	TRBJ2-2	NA	CASSSDHSNTGELFF	TGTGCCAGTAGTTCGGACCACTCGAACACCGGGGAGCTGTTTTTT
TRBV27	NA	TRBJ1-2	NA	CASSLTGVRYGYTF	TGTGCCAGCAGTCTGACAGGAGTTCGATATGGCTACACCTTC
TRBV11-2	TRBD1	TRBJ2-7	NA	CASSSGTGSYEQYF	TGTGCCAGCAGCTCCGGGACAGGGTCCTACGAGCAGTACTTC
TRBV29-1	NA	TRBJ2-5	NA	CSVEGGGSQETQYF	TGCAGCGTTGAGGGTGGGGGCAGCCAAGAGACCCAGTACTTC
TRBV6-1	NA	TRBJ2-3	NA	CASRIQSFSTDTQYF	TGTGCCAGCAGGATTCAGTCTTTTAGCACAGATACGCAGTATTTT
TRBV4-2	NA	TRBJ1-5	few	CASSQDPTGLNQPQHF	TGTGCCAGCAGCCAAGATCCGACAGGACTGAATCAGCCCCAGCATTTT
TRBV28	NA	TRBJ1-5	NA	CASRGGNQPQHF	TGTGCCAGCAGGGGGGGCAATCAGCCCCAGCATTTT
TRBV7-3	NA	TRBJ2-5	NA	CASSAGTTVGETQYF	TGTGCCAGCAGCGCCGGAACTACTGTTGGAGAGACCCAGTACTTC
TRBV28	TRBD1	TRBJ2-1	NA	CASGPTGAGNEQFF	TGTGCCAGCGGCCCAACAGGGGCTGGGAATGAGCAGTTCTTC
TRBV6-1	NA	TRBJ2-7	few	CASSLKRDGSYEQYF	TGTGCCAGCAGCCTCAAGAGAGACGGCTCCTACGAGCAGTACTTC
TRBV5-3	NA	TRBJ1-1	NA	CARSHVPNTEAFF	TGTGCCAGAAGCCATGTTCCGAACACTGAAGCTTTCTTT
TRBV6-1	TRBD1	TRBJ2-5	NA	CASSVRQGTVQETQYF	TGTGCCAGCAGTGTGCGACAGGGAACGGTCCAAGAGACCCAGTACTTC
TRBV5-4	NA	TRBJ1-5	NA	CASSLAWSNQPQHF	TGTGCCAGCAGCCTCGCTTGGAGCAATCAGCCCCAGCATTTT
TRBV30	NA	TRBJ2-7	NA	CAWIKAGAGSGYEQYF	TGTGCCTGGATCAAAGCCGGGGCAGGGTCGGGGTACGAGCAGTACTTC
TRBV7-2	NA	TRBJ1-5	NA	CASSLERNQPQHF	TGTGCCAGCAGCTTGGAACGCAATCAGCCCCAGCATTTT
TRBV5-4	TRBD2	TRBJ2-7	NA	CASSLRREGDEQYF	TGTGCCAGCAGCTTGCGCAGGGAGGGCGACGAGCAGTACTTC